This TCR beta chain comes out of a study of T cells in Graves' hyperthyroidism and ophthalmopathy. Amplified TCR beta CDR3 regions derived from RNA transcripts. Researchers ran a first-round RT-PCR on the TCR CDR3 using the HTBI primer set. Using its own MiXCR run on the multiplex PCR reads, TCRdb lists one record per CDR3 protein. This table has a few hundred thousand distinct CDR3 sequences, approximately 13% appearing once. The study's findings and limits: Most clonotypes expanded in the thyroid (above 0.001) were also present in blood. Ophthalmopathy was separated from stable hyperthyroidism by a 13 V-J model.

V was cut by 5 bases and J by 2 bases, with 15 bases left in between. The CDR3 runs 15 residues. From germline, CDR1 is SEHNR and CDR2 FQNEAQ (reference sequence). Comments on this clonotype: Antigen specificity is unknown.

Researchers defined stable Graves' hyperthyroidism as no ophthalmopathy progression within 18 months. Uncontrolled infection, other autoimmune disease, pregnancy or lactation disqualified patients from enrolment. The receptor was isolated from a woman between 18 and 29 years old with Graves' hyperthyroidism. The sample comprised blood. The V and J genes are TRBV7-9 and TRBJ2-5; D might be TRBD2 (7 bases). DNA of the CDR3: TGTGCCAGCAGCGCTACGGGGGGCTCTCAAGAGACCCAGTACTTC. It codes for CASSATGGSQETQYF.